This TCR beta chain was identified in a study of cytomegalovirus exposure and HLA in healthy donors. As concerns this clone: The target antigen is unknown.

Study results and limitations: In vitro work confirmed that a few CMV-associated chains recognize CMV antigens.

This table comes from immunoSEQ multiplex PCR, and its TCRdb copy is limited to in-frame clones, with some not included. In the table there are 150,000 to 200,000 clones, about 81% of which are singletons. The CDR3 contains 19 residues. The clonotype comes from a woman aged 25 to 39 in good health and CMV-seronegative. The specimen was PBMCs. The chain carries TRBV12-1 and TRBJ1-6; no check of the table's D call, TRBD1, against the DNA was made. TRBV12-1 is a pseudogene. CDR3 in DNA: TGTGCCAGCAGCTTTTTTGGACAGGAGGGGGCCCGGTATAATTCACCCCTCCACTTT. It specifies CASSFFGQEGARYNSPLHF.